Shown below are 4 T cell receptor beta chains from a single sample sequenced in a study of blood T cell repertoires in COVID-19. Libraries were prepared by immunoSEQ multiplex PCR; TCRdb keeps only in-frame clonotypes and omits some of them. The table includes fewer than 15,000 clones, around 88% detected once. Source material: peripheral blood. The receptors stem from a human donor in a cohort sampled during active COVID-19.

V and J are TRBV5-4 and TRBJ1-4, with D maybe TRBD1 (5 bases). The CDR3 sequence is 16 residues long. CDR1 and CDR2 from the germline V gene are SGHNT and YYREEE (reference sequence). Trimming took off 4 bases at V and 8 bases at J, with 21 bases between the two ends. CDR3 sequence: CASSPHGGGMYEKLFF. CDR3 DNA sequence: TGTGCCAGCAGCCCTCACGGGGGAGGGATGTACGAAAAACTGTTTTTT.

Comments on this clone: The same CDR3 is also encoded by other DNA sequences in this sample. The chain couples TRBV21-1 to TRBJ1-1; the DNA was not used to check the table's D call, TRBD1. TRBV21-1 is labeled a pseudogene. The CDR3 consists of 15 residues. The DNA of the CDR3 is TGTGCCAGCAGCAAAGAAGGACAGGGAAACACTGAAGCTTTCTTT. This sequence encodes CASSKEGQGNTEAFF.

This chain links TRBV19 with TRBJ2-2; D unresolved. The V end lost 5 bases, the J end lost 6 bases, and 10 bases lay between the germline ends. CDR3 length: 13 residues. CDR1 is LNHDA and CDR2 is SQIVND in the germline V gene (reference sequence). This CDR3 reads CASSRTRSGELFF. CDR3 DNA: TGTGCCAGTAGTCGCACCCGGTCCGGGGAGCTGTTTTTT. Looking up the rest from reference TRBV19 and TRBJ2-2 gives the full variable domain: DGGITQSPKYLFRKEGQNVTLSCEQNLNHDAMYWYRQDPGQGLRLIYYSQIVNDFQKGDIAEGYSVSREKKESFPLTVTSAQKNPTAFYLCASSRTRSGELFFGEGSRLTVL.

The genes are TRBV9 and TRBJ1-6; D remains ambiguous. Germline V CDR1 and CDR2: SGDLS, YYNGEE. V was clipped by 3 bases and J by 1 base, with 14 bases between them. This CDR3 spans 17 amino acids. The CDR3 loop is CASSGGDGGSYNSPLHF. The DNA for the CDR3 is TGTGCCAGCAGCGGGGGAGACGGAGGGTCCTATAATTCACCCCTCCACTTT. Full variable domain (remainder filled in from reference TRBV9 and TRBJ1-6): DSGVTQTPKHLITATGQRVTLRCSPRSGDLSVYWYQQSLDQGLQFLIQYYNGEERAKGNILERFSAQQFPDLHSELNLSSLELGDSALYFCASSGGDGGSYNSPLHFGNGTRLTVT.